The following is a TCR beta chain sequence with its context. After removal of 5 bases from V and 0 bases from J, the junction contained 8 bases not matched to a gene. Germline V gene data show CDR1 as MNHEY and CDR2 as SMNVEV (reference sequence). This CDR3 has 17 amino acids. This sample was included in a study of cytomegalovirus exposure and HLA in healthy donors. 13 Jbeta primers and 60 Vbeta primers were used for the PCR. The assay was immunoSEQ multiplex PCR, and TCRdb's table has in-frame clones only and misses some. The table lists around 130,000 clones, 50% to 80% of them singletons. The chain links TRBV27 to TRBJ1-4; TRBD1 matches 8 bases. The sample was PBMCs. The sequence was obtained from a woman aged 40 to 50 in good health and CMV-seropositive. In DNA form, the CDR3 reads TGTGCCAGCAGTGGGGGGGCGGGACAGGCAACTAATGAAAAACTGTTTTTT. Its protein product is CASSGGAGQATNEKLFF.